A single sample gave rise to the 27 T cell receptor beta chains below, sequenced in a study of blood T cell repertoires in COVID-19. The method was immunoSEQ multiplex PCR; TCRdb's version includes in-frame clones alone and lacks a portion of them. This sample has fewer than 350,000 clones; 81% occur once, and the top ten carry about 3.2%. Sample: peripheral blood. These TCRs come from a woman aged 60 to 75 with active or convalescent COVID-19.

CDR3 in DNA: TGCAGCGTGCCGACAGGATTCTATGGCTACACCTTC. Translating it yields CSVPTGFYGYTF. This chain joins TRBV29-1 and TRBJ1-2; a possible D gene is TRBD1 (6 bases). The CDR3 is 12 amino acids. V shed 6 bases and J shed 4 bases, with 12 bases lying between them. The germline CDR1 and CDR2 sequences are SQVTM and ANQGSEA.

This clone has more than one count but fewer than ten. V and J are TRBV7-9 and TRBJ1-2; no firm D call. V shed 0 bases and J shed 2 bases, with 13 bases lying between them. The CDR3 extends over 16 amino acids. CDR1 SEHNR and CDR2 FQNEAQ come from the germline V gene (reference sequence). The CDR3 coding sequence is TGTGCCAGCAGCTTAGCGGGCGCGGAGGGAAACTATGGCTACACCTTC. This codes for CASSLAGAEGNYGYTF.

About this clone: The same CDR3 also results from other DNA sequences found in this sample. This chain joins TRBV9 and TRBJ2-2; D remains ambiguous. Germline V gives CDR1 SGDLS, CDR2 YYNGEE. This CDR3 region has 13 residues. V lost 1 base and J 1 base, leaving 2 bases between the germline ends. The CDR3 spells CASSVQNTGELFF. In DNA, the CDR3 is TGTGCCAGCAGCGTACAGAACACCGGGGAGCTGTTTTTT.

The chain combines TRBV12-3 or TRBV12-4 with TRBJ1-1, with 9 bases fitting TRBD1. Trimming took 5 bases from V and 12 from J; bases not matched to a gene: 7. This CDR3 spans 12 amino acids. CDR3 residues: CASSHTGTGTFF. In DNA form, the CDR3 reads TGTGCCAGCAGTCATACCGGGACAGGGACTTTCTTT.

The chain uses TRBV2 and TRBJ1-5, with 9 bases that match TRBD1. V trimming: 6 bases; J trimming: 1 base; junction bases outside the gene matches: 7. This CDR3 has 16 amino acids. Per the germline V gene, CDR1 is SNHLY and CDR2 is FYNNEI. CDR3 in amino acids: CASSIGTGSSNQPQHF. The CDR3 DNA sequence: TGTGCCAGCAGCATCGGGACAGGGAGCAGCAATCAGCCCCAGCATTTT.

The chain carries TRBV9 and TRBJ2-3; TRBD2 matches 9 bases. V was pared by 3 bases and J by 2 bases, with 1 base of the junction left unmatched. Per germline, CDR1 SGDLS and CDR2 YYNGEE. CDR3 length equals 14 residues. In DNA form, the CDR3 reads TGTGCCAGCAGCGAGGGACTAGCCACAGATACGCAGTATTTT. This gives the protein CASSEGLATDTQYF. Together with reference TRBV9 and TRBJ2-3, the CDR3 gives the full variable domain: DSGVTQTPKHLITATGQRVTLRCSPRSGDLSVYWYQQSLDQGLQFLIQYYNGEERAKGNILERFSAQQFPDLHSELNLSSLELGDSALYFCASSEGLATDTQYFGPGTRLTVL.

This chain uses TRBV3-1 (or the pseudogene TRBV3-2) with TRBJ2-5, with TRBD2 matching 10 bases. CDR3 length: 18 residues. CDR1 is LGHDT and CDR2 is YNNKEL in the germline V gene (reference sequence). Trimming took 5 bases from V and 3 from J; bases not matched to a gene: 15. The CDR3 is CASSGIGLAVTVKETQYF. The CDR3 bases are TGTGCCAGCAGCGGAATCGGACTAGCGGTGACTGTAAAAGAGACCCAGTACTTC.

The rearrangement joins TRBV14 to TRBJ1-2; possible D gene TRBD1, 5 bases. The CDR3 covers 15 residues. V was pared by 0 bases and J by 8 bases, with 16 bases between. CDR1 is SGHDN and CDR2 is FVKESK in the germline V gene. Here the CDR3 reads CASSQESGSWKGYTF. CDR3 DNA sequence: TGTGCCAGCAGCCAAGAGTCAGGGTCCTGGAAGGGCTACACCTTC.

The chain combines TRBV7-2 with TRBJ2-7; TRBD2 matches at 12 bases. Germline values: CDR1 SGHTA, CDR2 FQGNSA. This CDR3 is built from 14 residues. V lost 7 bases and J lost 3; bases outside the gene matches: 4. The CDR3 protein is CASTRLAGDYEQYF. CDR3 bases: TGTGCCAGCACCCGACTAGCGGGGGACTACGAGCAGTACTTC. The full variable domain, with the rest looked up from reference TRBV7-2 and TRBJ2-7, is GAGVSQSPSNKVTEKGKDVELRCDPISGHTALYWYRQSLGQGLEFLIYFQGNSAPDKSGLPSDRFSAERTGGSVSTLTIQRTQQEDSAVYLCASTRLAGDYEQYFGPGTRLTVT.

V and J are TRBV7-3 and TRBJ1-1; 7 positions match TRBD1. Germline loops: CDR1 SGHTA, CDR2 FQGTGA. This CDR3 is 12 amino acids long. V gave up 5 bases and J gave up 10 bases; unmatched junction bases: 7. The CDR3, as DNA: TGTGCCAGCAGCCCCGGGACAGTAGGAGCTTTCTTT. It translates to CASSPGTVGAFF.

This clone came up a few times. This chain links TRBV5-1 with TRBJ1-5; tentatively, D is TRBD1 (5 bases). This CDR3 region has 14 residues. The V gene's germline CDR1 is SGHRS and CDR2 YFSETQ. Trimming cost V 0 bases and J 7 bases, with 11 bases left between them. Here the CDR3 DNA reads TGCGCCAGCAGCTTGGAATGGGGGGACCAGCCCCAGCATTTT. It encodes CASSLEWGDQPQHF.

The V and J genes are TRBV15 and TRBJ1-2; TRBD1 aligns across 7 bases. CDR3 length: 14 amino acids. CDR1 is LNHNV, CDR2 YYDKDF, per germline (reference sequence). The V gene end was trimmed by 6 bases and the J gene end by 5 bases; junction bases not matched to a gene: 9. The CDR3 sequence is CATRPGGTAYGYTF. The DNA for the CDR3 is TGTGCCACCAGACCCGGCGGGACAGCTTATGGCTACACCTTC. Combining the CDR3 with reference TRBV15 and TRBJ1-2 gives the whole variable domain DAMVIQNPRYQVTQFGKPVTLSCSQTLNHNVMYWYQQKSSQAPKLLFHYYDKDFNNEADTPDNFQSRRPNTSFCFLDIRSPGLGDTAMYLCATRPGGTAYGYTFGSGTRLTVV.

The chain combines TRBV24-1 with TRBJ1-4, with no clear D. The V end lost 0 bases, the J end lost 1 base, and 5 bases lay between the germline ends. Germline V gene data show CDR1 as KGHDR and CDR2 as SFDVKD. The CDR3 consists of 15 residues. The CDR3 DNA reads TGTGCCACCAGTGATTTGCAGGTAACTAATGAAAAACTGTTTTTT. Translation gives CATSDLQVTNEKLFF.

The chain combines TRBV10-3 with TRBJ2-1; 12 bases fit TRBD2. Germline loops: CDR1 ENHRY, CDR2 SYGVKD. V dropped 2 bases and J dropped 5; count of bases not matched to a gene: 4. CDR3 size: 16 residues. For the CDR3, the DNA is TGTGCCATCAGTGAGGCCACTAGCGGGGGGAACAATGAGCAGTTCTTC. This encodes CAISEATSGGNNEQFF.

This chain connects TRBV5-1 to TRBJ1-4; D remains unclear. The germline V and J ends were trimmed by 4 bases and 3 bases, with 10 bases remaining between them. This CDR3 region has 14 residues. CDR1 and CDR2 (germline): SGHRS, YFSETQ. In DNA, the CDR3 is TGCGCCAGCAGCCCTCGAAGCCCTAATGAAAAACTGTTTTTT. Protein: CASSPRSPNEKLFF.

This clone was seen a single time. The rearrangement links TRBV19 to TRBJ2-1; TRBD1 might be the D (6 bases). The V end was cut by 5 bases, the J end by 6 bases, with 20 bases between. This CDR3 has 16 amino acids. Germline V gene lookup returns CDR1 LNHDA and CDR2 SQIVND (reference sequence). This chain's CDR3 is CASSPETGTNFNEQFF. For the CDR3, the DNA is TGTGCCAGTAGTCCCGAAACAGGGACGAATTTCAATGAGCAGTTCTTC.

The gene calls are TRBV4-3 and TRBJ1-4; D is possibly TRBD1 (5 bases). This CDR3 region has 15 residues. V was shortened by 2 bases and J by 2 bases, with 9 bases between the two germline ends. Germline assignment: CDR1 LGHNA and CDR2 YSLEER. This CDR3 reads CASSQSRATNEKLFF. CDR3 DNA: TGCGCCAGCAGCCAATCCAGGGCGACTAATGAAAAACTGTTTTTT.

This sequence joins TRBV7-9 and TRBJ1-6; possibly TRBD1 for D (6 bases). The CDR3 covers 17 residues. Trimming removed 1 base from V and 4 bases from J, with 14 bases in between. The germline V gene has CDR1 SEHNR and CDR2 FQNEAQ (reference sequence). Here the CDR3 DNA reads TGTGCCAGCAGCTTAGACCCCGGACAGTCTTATAATTCACCCCTCCACTTT. Translating it yields CASSLDPGQSYNSPLHF.

Turning to this clone: The same CDR3 arises from other DNA sequences in this sample as well. The chain carries TRBV9 and TRBJ1-5; weak D call: TRBD1 (6 bases). V was trimmed by 0 bases and J by 1 base, leaving 8 bases between them. Germline-derived CDR1 and CDR2 are SGDLS and YYNGEE. The CDR3 covers 15 residues. CDR3 coding DNA: TGTGCCAGCAGCGTAGGCCAGGGGAGCAATCAGCCCCAGCATTTT. Its protein product is CASSVGQGSNQPQHF.

The rearrangement uses TRBV7-2 and TRBJ2-7, with 9 bases lining up with TRBD2. The germline CDR1 and CDR2 sequences are SGHTA and FQGNSA. V trimming: 3 bases; J trimming: 6 bases; junction bases outside the gene matches: 6. The CDR3 contains 14 residues. As DNA, the CDR3 is TGTGCCAGCAGCTTGACTAGCGGATCCACCGAGCAGTACTTC. Translated: CASSLTSGSTEQYF.

This clone showed up just a few times. The chain combines TRBV7-3 with TRBJ2-2; 11 bases line up with TRBD2. CDR3 length: 16 residues. V was clipped by 4 bases and J by 3 bases; unmatched bases: 4. CDR1 and CDR2 (germline): SGHTA, FQGTGA. For the CDR3, the DNA is TGTGCCAGCAGCTCGACTAGCGGGGACCACACCGGGGAGCTGTTTTTT. Translation: CASSSTSGDHTGELFF.

The rearrangement joins TRBV2 to TRBJ1-1, with D possibly matching TRBD1 (5 bases). This CDR3 spans 16 amino acids. Germline assignment: CDR1 SNHLY and CDR2 FYNNEI. The ends were cut back, 7 bases at V and 0 bases at J, with 18 bases in the middle. CDR3 nucleotides: TGTGCCAGCATCTCCAGGGAAGGAAGCATGAACACTGAAGCTTTCTTT. This translates into CASISREGSMNTEAFF.

The chain couples TRBV3-1 (or the pseudogene TRBV3-2) to TRBJ2-2, with 8 bases that match TRBD1. Per germline, CDR1 LGHDT and CDR2 YNNKEL (reference sequence). The CDR3 runs to 16 residues. The trim removed 0 bases at V and 6 bases at J, leaving 6 bases unmatched. The CDR3 protein is CASSQDHRTGSGELFF. DNA of the CDR3: TGTGCCAGCAGCCAAGATCATAGGACAGGGTCCGGGGAGCTGTTTTTT.

Here the CDR3 DNA reads TGTGCCAGTATTGGGGGACAGAATCAGCCCCAGCATTTT. This gives the protein CASIGGQNQPQHF. V is TRBV19 and J is TRBJ1-5; 7 bases are shared with TRBD1. CDR1 and CDR2 (germline): LNHDA, SQIVND (reference sequence). Trimming took 7 bases from V and 4 from J; bases not matched to a gene: 4. This CDR3 comprises 13 residues.

This chain connects TRBV4-3 to TRBJ1-4, with D unresolved. Per the germline V gene, CDR1 is LGHNA and CDR2 is YSLEER. Between the trimmed V and J ends, which lost 4 bases and 0 bases, there was a span of 12 bases. The CDR3 runs 16 residues. The CDR3: CASSRRVLATNEKLFF. The CDR3 DNA follows: TGCGCCAGCAGCCGCCGCGTCCTTGCAACTAATGAAAAACTGTTTTTT.

This chain connects TRBV7-8 to TRBJ1-2; no firm D call. Looked up from germline, CDR1 is SGHVS and CDR2 is FQNEAQ. Between the trimmed V and J ends, which lost 5 bases and 4 bases, there was a span of 14 bases. This CDR3 spans 14 amino acids. The CDR3 is CASSTRRQVYGYTF. The CDR3 nucleotides are TGTGCCAGCAGCACCCGCCGCCAGGTCTATGGCTACACCTTC.

This clone was picked up a small number of times. The chain has TRBV15 and TRBJ1-5; D gene uncertain. CDR1 is LNHNV, CDR2 YYDKDF, per germline (reference sequence). The CDR3 covers 12 residues. The V end was cut by 0 bases, the J end by 6 bases, with 3 bases between. Here the CDR3 DNA reads TGTGCCACCAGCAGAGATATTCAGCCCCAGCATTTT. This encodes CATSRDIQPQHF.